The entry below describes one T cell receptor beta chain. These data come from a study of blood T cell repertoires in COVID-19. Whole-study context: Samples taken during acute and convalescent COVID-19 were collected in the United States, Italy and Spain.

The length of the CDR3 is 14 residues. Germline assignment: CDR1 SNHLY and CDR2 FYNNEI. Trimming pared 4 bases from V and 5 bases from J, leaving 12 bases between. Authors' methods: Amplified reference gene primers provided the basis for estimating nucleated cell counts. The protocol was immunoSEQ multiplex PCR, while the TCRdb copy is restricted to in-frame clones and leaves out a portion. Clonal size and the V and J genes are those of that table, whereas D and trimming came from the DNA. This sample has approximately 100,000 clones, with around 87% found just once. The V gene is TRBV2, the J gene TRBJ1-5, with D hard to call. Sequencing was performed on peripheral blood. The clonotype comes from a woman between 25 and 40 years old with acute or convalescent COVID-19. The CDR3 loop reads CASSGIPRDQPQHF. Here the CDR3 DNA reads TGTGCCAGCAGTGGGATCCCCCGGGATCAGCCCCAGCATTTT.